The 22 T cell receptor beta chains below all came from one sample that was sequenced in a study of blood T cell repertoires in COVID-19. Measured with immunoSEQ multiplex PCR; TCRdb has only the in-frame clones, and not every one. The profile covers 240,000 or so clones, with 80% to 85% appearing a single time and around an eighth taken by the ten largest. Sequencing input: peripheral blood. Receptors originate from an older woman with active or convalescent COVID-19.

V gene TRBV6-6 combines with J gene TRBJ1-6; 7 positions agree with TRBD1. Losses at the gene ends were 10 bases for V and 5 bases for J; bases not matched to a gene: 5. The CDR3 length is 13 residues. Germline V gene lookup returns CDR1 MNHNY and CDR2 SVGAGI (reference sequence). The CDR3 DNA reads TGTGCCAACAGGGGAGACAATAATTCACCCCTCCACTTT. Encoded protein: CANRGDNNSPLHF.

The V call is TRBV4-1, the J call TRBJ1-6; 7 bases agree with TRBD1. Looked up from germline, CDR1 is MGHRA and CDR2 is YSYEKL. The CDR3 length is 16 residues. Trimming removed 0 bases from V and 9 bases from J; junction bases left unmatched: 8. The CDR3 DNA reads as TGCGCCAGCAGCCAAGAGTGGCAGGGGGGCGGTTCACCCCTCCACTTT. Translating it yields CASSQEWQGGGSPLHF.

The genes are TRBV7-2 and TRBJ2-1; 9 bases align to TRBD2. The CDR3 loop spans 16 amino acids. CDR1 and CDR2 from the germline V gene are SGHTA and FQGNSA. The V and J ends lost 4 bases and 1 base, in that order; junction bases with no gene match: 5. The CDR3 reads CASSWKAGGSYNEQFF. CDR3 in DNA: TGTGCCAGCAGCTGGAAAGCGGGGGGTTCCTACAATGAGCAGTTCTTC.

The chain employs TRBV5-6 and TRBJ2-3, with unresolved D. CDR1 is SGHDT and CDR2 is YYEEEE in the germline V gene. The V end lost 4 bases, the J end lost 5 bases, and 8 bases lay between the germline ends. CDR3 size: 12 residues. CDR3: CASSPSVDTQYF. The CDR3 region has the DNA TGTGCCAGCAGCCCTTCGGTAGATACGCAGTATTTT.

This clone was recorded many times. The chain uses TRBV27 and TRBJ1-2, with D possibly being TRBD1 (6 bases). V shed 4 bases and J shed 5 bases, with 20 bases lying between them. The germline CDR1 and CDR2 sequences are MNHEY and SMNVEV (reference sequence). The CDR3 has 16 amino acids. The CDR3 region has the DNA TGTGCCAGCAGTTACAGGGTTTCCTCAAACCTATATGGCTACACCTTC. It translates to CASSYRVSSNLYGYTF.

This clone appeared once. V usage is TRBV7-9 and J usage is TRBJ2-5; D might be TRBD1 (7 bases). There are 14 residues in the CDR3. Trimming removed 4 bases at V and 3 bases at J, with 12 bases between. Germline CDR1 SEHNR, CDR2 FQNEAQ (reference sequence). The DNA of the CDR3 is TGTGCCAGCAGCTGGACAGGCGGGAAAGAGACCCAGTACTTC. It is translated as CASSWTGGKETQYF.

The chain links TRBV24-1 to TRBJ2-2, with 16 bases fitting TRBD2. The CDR3 totals 14 residues. The germline gives CDR1 KGHDR, CDR2 SFDVKD. Trimming took 9 bases from V and 6 from J; bases not matched to a gene: 0. The CDR3 sequence is CATGTSGRAGELFF. The CDR3 DNA reads as TGTGCCACCGGGACTAGCGGGAGGGCCGGGGAGCTGTTTTTT.

The V and J genes are TRBV7-2 and TRBJ1-2, with 8 bases identical to TRBD1. Germline V gene lookup returns CDR1 SGHTA and CDR2 FQGNSA. This CDR3 region has 13 residues. The V and J ends lost 5 bases and 6 bases, in that order; junction bases with no gene match: 5. The CDR3 is CASSTRQGNGYTF. DNA for the CDR3: TGTGCCAGCAGCACAAGACAGGGGAATGGCTACACCTTC.

The chain combines TRBV18 with TRBJ1-1; TRBD1 agrees at 8 bases. The CDR3 extends over 14 amino acids. V lost 3 bases, J lost 4 bases, and 4 bases stayed unmatched. Germline V gene data show CDR1 as KGHSH and CDR2 as LQKENI. The CDR3 DNA reads as TGTGCCAGCTCACCTGACAGGGGTAGCACTGAAGCTTTCTTT. This codes for CASSPDRGSTEAFF. Combining the CDR3 with reference TRBV18 and TRBJ1-1 gives the whole variable domain NAGVMQNPRHLVRRRGQEARLRCSPMKGHSHVYWYRQLPEEGLKFMVYLQKENIIDESGMPKERFSAEFPKEGPSILRIQQVVRGDSAAYFCASSPDRGSTEAFFGQGTRLTVV.

In its sample, this clone was seen many times. The chain combines TRBV30 with TRBJ1-5, with D possibly matching TRBD1 (5 bases). V lost 0 bases and J 4 bases, leaving 13 bases between the germline ends. CDR1 GTSNPN and CDR2 SVGIG come from the germline V gene (reference sequence). The CDR3 length is 15 residues. CDR3 residues: CAWSVGSGRNQPQHF. CDR3 DNA: TGTGCCTGGAGTGTAGGCTCAGGGCGAAATCAGCCCCAGCATTTT.

The chain has TRBV28 and TRBJ1-5, with a tentative D call TRBD1 (6 bases). The CDR3 is 15 residues long. CDR1 MDHEN and CDR2 SYDVKM come from the germline V gene. V was pared by 2 bases and J by 5 bases, with 13 bases between. The CDR3 spells CASSLRSGAYQPQHF. The CDR3 bases are TGTGCCAGCAGTTTAAGGTCAGGGGCGTATCAGCCCCAGCATTTT.

The chain recombines TRBV9 with TRBJ1-1; 9 bases agree with TRBD1. CDR3 length: 16 amino acids. CDR1 and CDR2 (germline): SGDLS, YYNGEE. Trimming cost V 4 bases and J 4 bases; bases outside gene matches: 11. The CDR3 bases are TGTGCCAGCAGCTCTACAGGGGGCGAGGGTCTCACTGAAGCTTTCTTT. Encoded protein: CASSSTGGEGLTEAFF.

The rearrangement uses TRBV28 and TRBJ2-7, with 7 bases matching TRBD1. This CDR3 has 14 residues. J gave up 5 bases and V 7 bases, and 11 bases lay outside the gene matches. Looked up from germline, CDR1 is MDHEN and CDR2 is SYDVKM. The CDR3 DNA sequence: TGTGCCAGCACCTTTGACAGGGTAGAGAACGAGCAGTACTTC. Amino acid sequence: CASTFDRVENEQYF.

This chain links TRBV4-3 with TRBJ1-2; possible D gene TRBD1, 5 bases. Trimming removed 0 bases from V and 4 bases from J, with 12 bases in between. CDR3 length: 15 amino acids. Germline lookup yields CDR1 LGHNA and CDR2 YSLEER. CDR3 sequence reads: CASSQDYDSLYGYTF. DNA of the CDR3: TGCGCCAGCAGCCAAGATTACGACAGCCTCTATGGCTACACCTTC.

The chain couples TRBV25-1 to TRBJ1-1; TRBD1 matches at 9 bases. Trimming cost V 6 bases and J 5 bases; bases outside gene matches: 10. Germline CDR1 reads MGHDK; CDR2 reads SYGVNS. The CDR3 is 15 residues long. The CDR3, as DNA: TGTGCCAGCAGCCCAGCTTGGGGGACAGGGACTGAAGCTTTCTTT. It yields the protein CASSPAWGTGTEAFF.

V and J are TRBV29-1 and TRBJ1-2; 11 nucleotides agree with TRBD1. The ends lost 8 bases at V and 8 bases at J; junction bases unmatched: 4. From germline, CDR1 is SQVTM and CDR2 ANQGSEA. This CDR3 has 11 amino acids. CDR3 nucleotides: TGCAGCTCCCGGACAGGGGGCGGCTACACCTTC. This gives the protein CSSRTGGGYTF.

This chain links TRBV7-9 with TRBJ1-6; the D gene is possibly TRBD1 (6 bases). Germline-derived CDR1 and CDR2 are SEHNR and FQNEAQ (reference sequence). V was pared by 3 bases and J by 7 bases, with 10 bases between. CDR3 size: 14 residues. CDR3 coding DNA: TGTGCCAGCAGCTTGCGGGGGGCGAATTCACCCCTCCACTTT. Translating gives CASSLRGANSPLHF.

The gene calls are TRBV6-4 and TRBJ2-2, with 12 bases identical to TRBD2. With 6 bases clipped from V and 6 bases from J, the junction kept 5 bases outside the gene matches. The CDR3 loop spans 15 amino acids. From germline, CDR1 is MRHNA and CDR2 SNTAGT. In DNA, the CDR3 is TGTGCCAGCAGCCCGGGACTAGCGGGTCCCGGGGAGCTGTTTTTT. It is translated as CASSPGLAGPGELFF.

The chain has TRBV5-1 and TRBJ1-1; 7 nucleotides agree with TRBD1. Per the germline V gene, CDR1 is SGHRS and CDR2 is YFSETQ. This CDR3 comprises 15 residues. With V trimmed by 0 bases and J by 1 base, 3 bases remained unmatched. The CDR3 DNA is TGCGCCAGCAGCTTGGTAGCAGGGGGGAACACTGAAGCTTTCTTT. It encodes CASSLVAGGNTEAFF.

This clone was seen a single time. This chain uses TRBV19 with TRBJ2-1; no clear D gene. In germline, CDR1 is LNHDA, CDR2 SQIVND (reference sequence). The CDR3 has 14 amino acids. Trimming pared 1 base from V and 9 bases from J, leaving 13 bases between. The CDR3 DNA is TGTGCCAGTAGTATAGGGCAACCAAGTGGTGAGCAGTTCTTC. Its translation is CASSIGQPSGEQFF.

The chain joins TRBV18 to TRBJ2-7; 8 nucleotides match TRBD1. Germline V lookup: CDR1 KGHSH, CDR2 LQKENI. Losses at the gene ends were 6 bases for V and 7 bases for J; bases not matched to a gene: 8. The CDR3 runs to 13 residues. The CDR3 is CASSPDRVEEQYF. CDR3 nucleotide sequence: TGTGCCAGCTCCCCGGACAGGGTTGAGGAGCAGTACTTC.

The genes are TRBV7-2 and TRBJ1-1; D gene uncertain. Germline V gene lookup returns CDR1 SGHTA and CDR2 FQGNSA. This CDR3 region has 16 residues. V was pared by 1 base and J by 0 bases, with 12 bases between. The CDR3 coding sequence is TGTGCCAGCAGCTTAGTAGTGGGCTTCATGAACACTGAAGCTTTCTTT. It translates to CASSLVVGFMNTEAFF.